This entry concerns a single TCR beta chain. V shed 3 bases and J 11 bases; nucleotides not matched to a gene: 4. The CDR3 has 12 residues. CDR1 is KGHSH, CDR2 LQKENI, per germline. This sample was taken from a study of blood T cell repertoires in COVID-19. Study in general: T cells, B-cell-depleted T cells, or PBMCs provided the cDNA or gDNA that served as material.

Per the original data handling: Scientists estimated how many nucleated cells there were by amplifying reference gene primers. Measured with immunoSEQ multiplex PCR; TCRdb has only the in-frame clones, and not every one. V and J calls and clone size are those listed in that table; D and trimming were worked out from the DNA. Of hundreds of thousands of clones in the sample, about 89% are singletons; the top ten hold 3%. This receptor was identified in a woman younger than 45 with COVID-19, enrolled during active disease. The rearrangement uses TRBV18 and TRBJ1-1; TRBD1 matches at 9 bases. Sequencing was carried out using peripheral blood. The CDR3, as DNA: TGTGCCAGCTCACCGGGACAGGGTAGGGCTTTCTTT. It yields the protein CASSPGQGRAFF.